Shown below are 17 T cell receptor beta chains from a single sample sequenced in a study of regulatory T cells in long-lasting Graves disease (dated by TCRdb to the early 2020s). Libraries were made using multiplex PCR. Data came from an Illumina HiSeq 4000. To build TCR beta libraries, CDR3 regions were amplified by Arm-PCR using iRepertoire HTBI primers. TCRdb reanalyzed the raw reads on its own, using fastp at Q25 for trimming and MiXCR for clone calling, and kept in-frame beta chains. One record per CDR3 amino acid sequence lists the most common genes and DNA. For this sample the table gives 320,000 or so distinct CDR3 sequences, of which roughly 18% were detected only once. More than 30% of the sample rests with the top ten. Reading the label with the study, this specimen's time point is: newly diagnosed GD, antithyroid drugs for less than 3 months. For both TCR sequencing and RNA sequencing, RNA was extracted from PBMCs using TRIzol.

The specimen comprised peripheral blood mononuclear cells (PBMCs), sampled at new diagnosis, from a patient treated with antithyroid drugs. The receptors here all came from a female donor with Graves disease.

This clonotype was seen at least ten times. This rearrangement joins TRBV27 to TRBJ2-1, with 10 positions matching TRBD2. The V and J ends lost 5 bases and 4 bases, in that order; junction bases with no gene match: 2. The CDR3 runs 14 residues. Per the germline V gene, CDR1 is MNHEY and CDR2 is SMNVEV (reference sequence). CDR3 residues: CASSRTSGYNEQFF. Written as DNA, the CDR3 is TGTGCCAGCAGTCGGACTAGCGGTTACAATGAGCAGTTCTTC.

With respect to this clonotype: This could be a read error, since a much larger clone is one nucleotide away. The rearrangement joins TRBV5-1 to TRBJ1-1; no clear D gene. The CDR3 has 13 amino acids. Germline V gene sequence: CDR1 SGHRS, CDR2 YFSETQ. CDR3 nucleotides: TGCGTCAGCAGCTTCAACCAACATGCTGAAGCTTTCTTT. It translates to CVSSFNQHAEAFF.

This clonotype was counted at least ten times. The chain uses TRBV28 and TRBJ2-5; D is possibly TRBD2 (5 bases). V lost 3 bases to trimming and J lost 3 bases, with 14 bases between them. In germline, CDR1 is MDHEN, CDR2 SYDVKM. The CDR3 sequence is 15 residues long. CDR3 amino acids: CASSFLTGKKETQYF. In DNA form, the CDR3 reads TGTGCCAGCAGTTTTCTCACCGGGAAAAAAGAGACCCAGTACTTC.

As to this clonotype: This may stem from a read error, because a much larger clone lies one nucleotide away. The J gene is TRBJ1-2, the V gene TRBV3-1; D unresolved. Trimming shortened V by 3 bases and J by 7 bases, and 15 bases separated the two germline ends. The germline gives CDR1 LGHDT, CDR2 YNNKEL (reference sequence). The CDR3 covers 14 residues. CDR3 protein: CASSHCEAPGGYTF. The DNA for the CDR3 is TGTGCCAGCAGCCATTGCGAGGCTCCGGGTGGCTACACCTTC.

The sample holds many counts of this clonotype. The V gene is TRBV30, the J gene TRBJ2-3, with a tentative D call TRBD1 (7 bases). The CDR3 has 16 amino acids. Germline values: CDR1 GTSNPN, CDR2 SVGIG (reference sequence). Trimming took 1 base from V and 0 from J, leaving 14 bases between them. CDR3 DNA sequence: TGTGCCTGGAGTGCAGCAGGGGGGAGTAGCACAGATACGCAGTATTTT. Residues: CAWSAAGGSSTDTQYF.

Concerning this clonotype: This likely reflects a read error, since a far larger clone is one base away. DNA of the CDR3: TGTGCCAGCAGTTTATCCTCCGGGAGATCCTACAATGAGCAGTACTTC. Its translation is CASSLSSGRSYNEQYF. The chain combines TRBV28 with TRBJ2-7; D may be TRBD2 (6 bases). V was trimmed by 1 base and J by 7 bases, leaving 20 bases between them. From germline, CDR1 is MDHEN and CDR2 SYDVKM. This CDR3 spans 16 amino acids.

This chain connects TRBV6-1 to TRBJ2-5, with 13 bases that match TRBD2. J was trimmed by 4 bases and V by 10 bases; bases with no gene match: 9. Looked up from germline, CDR1 is MNHNS and CDR2 is SASEGT. This CDR3 contains 15 residues. The CDR3: CATGLAGEMGETQYF. The CDR3 bases are TGTGCCACCGGACTAGCGGGAGAGATGGGAGAGACCCAGTACTTC.

There are many counts of this clonotype. The CDR3 protein is CASSLGSHMNGEKLFF. In nucleotides, the CDR3 is TGTGCCAGCAGCTTAGGGAGCCACATGAACGGGGAAAAACTGTTTTTT. V and J are TRBV7-9 and TRBJ1-4; D call uncertain. The V and J ends lost 1 base and 8 bases respectively, with 17 bases between them. CDR3 length: 16 amino acids. CDR1 SEHNR and CDR2 FQNEAQ come from the germline V gene (reference sequence).

To note about this clonotype: A single base separates this from a much larger clone, so it may be a read error. The V call is TRBV2, the J call TRBJ2-5; no firm D call. This CDR3 spans 12 amino acids. Germline values: CDR1 SNHLY, CDR2 FYNNEI. V gave up 6 bases and J gave up 7 bases, with 12 bases separating them. The CDR3 DNA reads TGTGCCAGCAGCCAAATCGAAGGGACCCAGTACTTC. Encoded protein: CASSQIEGTQYF.

This clonotype has a count of ten or more. J is TRBJ1-3 and V is TRBV3-1; unclear D gene. Germline V gives CDR1 LGHDT, CDR2 YNNKEL (reference sequence). This CDR3 region has 15 residues. Trimming left V 4 bases short and J 3 bases short, with 13 bases between. This CDR3 is CASSPPGSLGNTIYF. CDR3 nucleotides: TGTGCCAGCAGCCCTCCCGGGTCCCTTGGAAACACCATATATTTT.

This clonotype was found many times. The rearrangement joins TRBV5-1 to TRBJ2-2; a weak D match, TRBD2 (5 bases). The germline CDR1 and CDR2 sequences are SGHRS and YFSETQ. V was pared by 2 bases and J by 1 base, with 6 bases between. The CDR3 covers 14 residues. In DNA form, the CDR3 reads TGCGCCAGCAGCTTTGGAGGGAACACCGGGGAGCTGTTTTTT. Translated: CASSFGGNTGELFF.

This clonotype turned up a few times. The chain has TRBV12-3 or TRBV12-4 and TRBJ2-1; 8 bases are a match to TRBD2. This CDR3 contains 16 residues. With V trimmed by 5 bases and J by 4 bases, 10 bases remained unmatched. CDR3 bases: TGTGCCAGCAGTATTACCGGGACTAGTCTTTACAATGAGCAGTTCTTC. It yields the protein CASSITGTSLYNEQFF.

In its sample, this clonotype was seen many times. The chain combines TRBV13 with TRBJ2-5, with 12 bases matching TRBD2. CDR3 length: 18 amino acids. J lost 0 bases, V lost 5 bases, and 10 bases had no gene match. Looked up from germline, CDR1 is PRHDT and CDR2 is FYEKMQ (reference sequence). CDR3 DNA: TGTGCCAGCAGCAGCGGGACTAGCGGGTCCCGTCACCAAGAGACCCAGTACTTC. Its protein product is CASSSGTSGSRHQETQYF.

The chain links TRBV24-1 to TRBJ1-2; D uncertain. The CDR3 loop spans 13 amino acids. V lost 1 base and J lost 1, with 3 bases in between. Germline V gene lookup returns CDR1 KGHDR and CDR2 SFDVKD. CDR3 residues: CATSDFDNYGYTF. The CDR3 nucleotides read TGTGCCACCAGTGATTTTGATAACTATGGCTACACCTTC.

The V and J genes are TRBV18 and TRBJ2-7, with D tentatively TRBD1 (5 bases). V lost 0 bases, J lost 5 bases, and 14 bases lay in between. CDR1 is KGHSH, CDR2 LQKENI, per germline. The CDR3 extends over 15 amino acids. The CDR3 reads CASSPPWGPGHEQYF. The CDR3 DNA reads TGTGCCAGCTCACCACCGTGGGGCCCCGGGCACGAGCAGTACTTC.

This clonotype was counted at least ten times. V usage is TRBV2 and J usage is TRBJ2-5, with unresolved D. Germline CDR1 is SNHLY and CDR2 is FYNNEI. CDR3 length: 12 residues. The V end lost 1 base, the J end lost 11 bases, and 11 bases lay between the germline ends. The CDR3 nucleotides read TGTGCCAGCAGTGAAGGTCCAACCGTTCAGTACTTC. This encodes CASSEGPTVQYF.

In this sample, this clonotype turned up many times. The chain couples TRBV24-1 to TRBJ2-3, with D possibly being TRBD1 (6 bases). There are 14 residues in the CDR3. V was shortened by 2 bases and J by 2 bases, with 7 bases between the two germline ends. The V gene's germline CDR1 is KGHDR and CDR2 SFDVKD. CDR3 DNA: TGTGCCACCAGTGATTGGACAGCCACAGATACGCAGTATTTT. This codes for CATSDWTATDTQYF.